This TCR beta chain was identified during a study of lymphopenia after photon versus proton radiotherapy. This CDR3 comprises 17 residues. Study observations and caveats: Post-nadir TCR diversity decline inversely tracked overall survival among those who died. After lymphocyte nadir, photon-treated repertoires showed oligoclonal expansion, especially CD8+ Temra. Under photons, naive T cells and diversity fell while effector/memory populations rose.

With respect to this clone: Its antigen is not known.

TCRdb's copy holds only in-frame clones and misses some; the assay was immunoSEQ multiplex PCR. The repertoire consists of about 20,000 clones, with approximately 92% occurring once and the leading ten covering approximately 1.5%. The V gene is TRBV21-1, the J gene TRBJ2-7; the D segment call TRBD1 is taken from the table without a DNA check. TRBV21-1 is a recognized pseudogene. The TCR originated in a woman in her 40s with cholangiocarcinoma. Here the sequenced sample was peripheral blood, taken from a patient treated with photon-based radiotherapy. CDR3: CASSKALATGRFGEQYF. The CDR3 DNA reads as TGTGCCAGCAGCAAAGCGCTCGCGACAGGGAGATTCGGCGAGCAGTACTTC.